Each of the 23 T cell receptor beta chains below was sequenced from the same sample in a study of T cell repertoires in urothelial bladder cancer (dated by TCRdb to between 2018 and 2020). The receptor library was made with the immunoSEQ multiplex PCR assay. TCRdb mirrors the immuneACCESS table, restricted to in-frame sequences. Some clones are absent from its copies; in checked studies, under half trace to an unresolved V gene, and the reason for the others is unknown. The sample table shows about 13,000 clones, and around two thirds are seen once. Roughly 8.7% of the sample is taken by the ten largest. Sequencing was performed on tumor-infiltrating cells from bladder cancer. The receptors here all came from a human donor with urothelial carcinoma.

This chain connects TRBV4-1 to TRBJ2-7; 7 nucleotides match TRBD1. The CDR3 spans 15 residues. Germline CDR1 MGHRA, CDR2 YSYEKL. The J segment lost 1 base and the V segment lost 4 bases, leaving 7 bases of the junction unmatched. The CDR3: CASSRRTGESYEQYF. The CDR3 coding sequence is TGCGCCAGCAGCCGGAGGACAGGCGAATCCTACGAGCAGTACTTC.

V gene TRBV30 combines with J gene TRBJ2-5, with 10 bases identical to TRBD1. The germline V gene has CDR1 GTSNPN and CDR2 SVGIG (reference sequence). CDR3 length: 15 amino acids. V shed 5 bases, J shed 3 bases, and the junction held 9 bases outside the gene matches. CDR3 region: CAWGGDRGGEETQYF. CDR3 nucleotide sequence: TGTGCCTGGGGGGGGGACAGGGGCGGTGAAGAGACCCAGTACTTC.

The CDR3 region is CASSLREQNTEAFF. The CDR3 nucleotides are TGTGCCAGCTCACTAAGGGAGCAAAACACTGAAGCTTTCTTT. The chain combines TRBV18 with TRBJ1-1, with D unclear. Germline-derived CDR1 and CDR2 are KGHSH and LQKENI. The CDR3 length is 14 residues. V lost 4 bases to trimming and J lost 2 bases, with 11 bases between them.

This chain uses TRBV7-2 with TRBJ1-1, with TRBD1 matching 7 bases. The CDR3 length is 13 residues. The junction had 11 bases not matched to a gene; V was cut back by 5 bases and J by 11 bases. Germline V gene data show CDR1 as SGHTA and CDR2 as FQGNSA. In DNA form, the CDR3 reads TGTGCCAGCAGCCCCGGACAGGCCGAGGTTGCTTTCTTT. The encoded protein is CASSPGQAEVAFF.

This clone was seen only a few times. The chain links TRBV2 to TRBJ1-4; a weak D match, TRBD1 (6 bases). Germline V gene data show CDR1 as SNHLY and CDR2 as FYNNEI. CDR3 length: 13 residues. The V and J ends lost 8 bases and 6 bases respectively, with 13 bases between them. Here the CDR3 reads CASLRGGYEKLFF. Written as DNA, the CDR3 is TGTGCCAGCCTTCGGGGGGGCTATGAAAAACTGTTTTTT.

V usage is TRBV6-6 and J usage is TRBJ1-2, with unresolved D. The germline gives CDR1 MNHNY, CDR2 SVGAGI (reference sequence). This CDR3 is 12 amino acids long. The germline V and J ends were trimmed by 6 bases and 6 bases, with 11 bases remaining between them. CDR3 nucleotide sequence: TGTGCCAGCAGCCCCGAGAGGCATGGCTACACCTTC. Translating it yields CASSPERHGYTF.

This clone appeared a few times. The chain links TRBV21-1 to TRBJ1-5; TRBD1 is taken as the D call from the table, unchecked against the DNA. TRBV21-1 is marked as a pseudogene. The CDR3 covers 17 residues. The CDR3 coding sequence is TGTGCCAGCAGCAAAGGCCATAAGGACAGGAACAATCAGCCCCAGCATTTT. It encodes CASSKGHKDRNNQPQHF.

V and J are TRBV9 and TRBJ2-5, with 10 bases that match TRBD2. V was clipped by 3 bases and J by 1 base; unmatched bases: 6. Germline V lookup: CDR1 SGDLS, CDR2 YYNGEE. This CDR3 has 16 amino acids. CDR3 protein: CASSALAGAFQETQYF. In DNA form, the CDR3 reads TGTGCCAGCAGCGCCCTAGCGGGGGCCTTCCAAGAGACCCAGTACTTC.

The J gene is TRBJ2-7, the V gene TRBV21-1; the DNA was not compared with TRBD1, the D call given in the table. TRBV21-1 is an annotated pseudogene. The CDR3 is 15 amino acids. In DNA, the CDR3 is TGTGCCAGCACGCGCCGGGACAGGGATATTAACGAGCAGTACGTC. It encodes CASTRRDRDINEQYV.

The CDR3 here is CASSLRGFSEKLFF. CDR3 in DNA: TGTGCCAGCAGTTTACGGGGTTTTTCTGAAAAACTGTTTTTT. The rearrangement joins TRBV27 to TRBJ1-4; D not certain. The V gene's germline CDR1 is MNHEY and CDR2 SMNVEV (reference sequence). V was pared by 2 bases and J by 7 bases, with 11 bases between. CDR3 length equals 14 residues. Drawing the rest from reference TRBV27 and TRBJ1-4, the complete variable domain is EAQVTQNPRYLITVTGKKLTVTCSQNMNHEYMSWYRQDPGLGLRQIYYSMNVEVTDKGDVPEGYKVSRKEKRNFPLILESPSPNQTSLYFCASSLRGFSEKLFFGSGTQLSVL.

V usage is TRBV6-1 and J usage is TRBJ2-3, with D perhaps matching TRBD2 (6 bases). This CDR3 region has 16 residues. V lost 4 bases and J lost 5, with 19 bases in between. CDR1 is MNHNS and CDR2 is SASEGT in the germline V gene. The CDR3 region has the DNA TGTGCCAGCAGTGGAGGAGGGTTTGGTAGCGGAGATACGCAGTATTTT. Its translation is CASSGGGFGSGDTQYF.

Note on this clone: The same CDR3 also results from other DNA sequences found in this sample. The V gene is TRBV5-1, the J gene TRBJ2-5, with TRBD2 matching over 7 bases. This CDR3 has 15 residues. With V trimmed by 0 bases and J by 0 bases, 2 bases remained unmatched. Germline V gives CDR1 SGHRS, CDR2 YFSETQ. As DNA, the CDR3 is TGCGCCAGCAGCTTGGGTCGGGGGGACCAAGAGACCCAGTACTTC. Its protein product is CASSLGRGDQETQYF. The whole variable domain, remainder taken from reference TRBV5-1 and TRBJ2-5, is KAGVTQTPRYLIKTRGQQVTLSCSPISGHRSVSWYQQTPGQGLQFLFEYFSETQRNKGNFPGRFSGRQFSNSRSEMNVSTLELGDSALYLCASSLGRGDQETQYFGPGTRLLVL.

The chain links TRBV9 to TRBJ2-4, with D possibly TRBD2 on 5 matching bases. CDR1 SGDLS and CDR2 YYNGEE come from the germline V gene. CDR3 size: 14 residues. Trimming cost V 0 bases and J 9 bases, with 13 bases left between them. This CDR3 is CASSVGEGVGIQYF. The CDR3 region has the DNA TGTGCCAGCAGCGTAGGTGAGGGCGTGGGCATTCAGTACTTC.

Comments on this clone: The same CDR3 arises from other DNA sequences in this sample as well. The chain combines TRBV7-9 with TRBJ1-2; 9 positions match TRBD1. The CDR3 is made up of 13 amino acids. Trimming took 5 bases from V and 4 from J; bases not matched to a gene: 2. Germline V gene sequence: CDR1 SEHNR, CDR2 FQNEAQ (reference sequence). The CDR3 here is CASSPGQGYGYTF. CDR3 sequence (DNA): TGTGCCAGCAGCCCGGGACAGGGCTATGGCTACACCTTC.

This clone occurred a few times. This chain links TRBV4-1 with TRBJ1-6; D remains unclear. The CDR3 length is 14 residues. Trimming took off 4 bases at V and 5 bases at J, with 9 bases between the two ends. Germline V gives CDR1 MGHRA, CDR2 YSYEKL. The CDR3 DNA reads TGCGCCAGCAGCCCCACTGGGAATAATTCACCCCTCCACTTT. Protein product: CASSPTGNNSPLHF.

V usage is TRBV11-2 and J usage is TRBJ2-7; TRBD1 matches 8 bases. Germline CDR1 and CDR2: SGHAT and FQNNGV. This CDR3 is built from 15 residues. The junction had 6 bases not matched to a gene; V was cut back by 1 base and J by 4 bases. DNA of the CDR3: TGTGCCAGCAGCTTAGCCCGGGACAGGACGTACGAGCAGTACTTC. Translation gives CASSLARDRTYEQYF.

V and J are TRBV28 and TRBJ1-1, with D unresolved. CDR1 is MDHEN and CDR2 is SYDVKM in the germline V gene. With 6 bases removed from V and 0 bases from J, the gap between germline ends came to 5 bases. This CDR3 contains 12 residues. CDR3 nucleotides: TGTGCCAGCAGCGAGTTGAACACTGAAGCTTTCTTT. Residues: CASSELNTEAFF.

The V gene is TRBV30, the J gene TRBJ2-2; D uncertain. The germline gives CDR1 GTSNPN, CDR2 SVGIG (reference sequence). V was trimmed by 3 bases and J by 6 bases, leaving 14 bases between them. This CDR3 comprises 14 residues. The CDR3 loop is CAWSALTWPGELFF. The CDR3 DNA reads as TGTGCCTGGAGCGCCCTCACATGGCCCGGGGAGCTGTTTTTT.

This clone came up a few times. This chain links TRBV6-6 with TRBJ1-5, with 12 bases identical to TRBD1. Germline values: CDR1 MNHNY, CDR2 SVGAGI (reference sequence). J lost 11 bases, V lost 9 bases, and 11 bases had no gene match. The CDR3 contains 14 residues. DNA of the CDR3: TGTGCCAGTGTAGCCGGGACAGGGGGCGCAGCCCAGCATTTT. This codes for CASVAGTGGAAQHF.

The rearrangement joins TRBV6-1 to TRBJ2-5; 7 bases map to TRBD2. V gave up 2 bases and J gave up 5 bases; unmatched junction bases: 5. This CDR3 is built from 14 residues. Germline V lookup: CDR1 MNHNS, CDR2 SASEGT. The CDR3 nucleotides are TGTGCCAGCAGTGAATGGGCTAGCGGTGAGACCCAGTACTTC. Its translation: CASSEWASGETQYF.

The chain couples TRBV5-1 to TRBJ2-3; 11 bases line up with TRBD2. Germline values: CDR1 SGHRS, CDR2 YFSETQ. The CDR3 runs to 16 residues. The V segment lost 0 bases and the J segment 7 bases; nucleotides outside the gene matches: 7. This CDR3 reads CASSLAVSGGAHTQYF. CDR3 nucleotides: TGCGCCAGCAGCTTGGCCGTTAGCGGGGGGGCACATACGCAGTATTTT.

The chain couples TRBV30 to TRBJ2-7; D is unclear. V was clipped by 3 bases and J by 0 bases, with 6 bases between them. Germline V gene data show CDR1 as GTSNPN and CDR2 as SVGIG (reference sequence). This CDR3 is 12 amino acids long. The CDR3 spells CAWRFSSYEQYF. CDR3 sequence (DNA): TGTGCCTGGAGGTTTAGCTCCTACGAGCAGTACTTC.

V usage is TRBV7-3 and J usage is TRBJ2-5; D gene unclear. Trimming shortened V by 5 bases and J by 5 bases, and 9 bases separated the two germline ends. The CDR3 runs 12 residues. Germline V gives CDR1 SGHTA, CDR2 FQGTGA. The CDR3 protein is CASSPDGETQYF. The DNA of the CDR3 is TGTGCCAGCAGCCCGGACGGGGAGACCCAGTACTTC. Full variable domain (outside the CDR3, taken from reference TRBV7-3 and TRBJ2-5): GAGVSQTPSNKVTEKGKYVELRCDPISGHTALYWYRQSLGQGPEFLIYFQGTGAADDSGLPNDRFFAVRPEGSVSTLKIQRTERGDSAVYLCASSPDGETQYFGPGTRLLVL.